The clone carrying this T cell receptor beta chain was seen repeatedly, ten times or more. Its specificity is unknown. The CDR3 loop spans 14 amino acids. The germline V gene encodes CDR1 GTSNPN and CDR2 SVGIG (reference sequence). V trimming: 0 bases; J trimming: 2 bases; junction bases outside the gene matches: 3. This entry belongs to a study of T cells in Graves' hyperthyroidism and ophthalmopathy. Study at large: Any treatment followed the collection of peripheral blood at initial diagnosis.

Study findings and constraints: In blood, most of the thyroid clonotypes expanded above 0.001 were also present. The model identified upcoming ophthalmopathy a median around 6 months ahead of onset.

Amplified regions were TCR beta CDR3 sequences from RNA transcripts. The HTBI set primed first-round TCR CDR3 RT-PCR. TCRdb re-analysed the multiplex PCR reads in MiXCR, keeping a single row per CDR3 protein. The sample lists a few hundred thousand distinct CDR3 sequences; approximately 18% were seen once. The source is a man aged 50-60 years with Graves' ophthalmopathy. The rearrangement joins TRBV30 to TRBJ2-7; the match to TRBD1 covers 8 bases. The sample was blood. Here the CDR3 DNA reads TGTGCCTGGAGTGTAGGGACAGGCCCCTACGAGCAGTACTTC. Residues: CAWSVGTGPYEQYF.